What follows is one T cell receptor beta chain and its context. This clonotype was counted ten times or more. Its antigen is currently not known. The input lacks base qualities; no much larger clone sits a single base away. The data were obtained in a study of blood T cells in healthy people across ages (dated by TCRdb to between 2015 and 2016). Turning to the overall study: In model experiments, template switching captured roughly one uniquely barcoded TCR beta cDNA molecule for every two T cells. Using deep sequencing normalized with unique cDNA molecular identifiers, the study measured how TCR beta repertoire diversity changes with age. Donors were grouped into four age groups: young (average about 15 years), middle-aged (about 40), aged (roughly 67) and long-lived (about 82). To avoid experimental bias, donors of different ages were distributed randomly across sequencing lanes. Using the same blood draw, the study looked at two additional independent replicas of 1 million unique cDNA reads for two donors, one aged 18 to 30 and the other aged 80 or older.

The CDR3, cysteine through phenylalanine, is 15 amino acids long. Solely the CDR3 DNA is kept, with 45 bases framed from the first base. From the germline V gene (reference sequence), CDR1 is SEHNR and CDR2 is FQNEAQ. V is shortened by 5 bases, J by 0 bases, and the region joining them spans 14 bases. Study-wide conclusions, independent of this receptor: Estimates of total diversity from one million sequenced T cells were regarded as lower bounds and underestimates. The long-lived group showed more naive CD4+ T cells, fewer expanded clones and increased TCR diversity than the aged group, suggesting age selection. Because the CMV infection status of the donors was unknown, age-related changes in expanded clonotypes may potentially have been confounded. Since profiling was done on bulk unsorted PBMCs, naive and antigen-experienced compartments could not be conclusively compared. A strong correlation was found between observed TCR beta diversity and the percentage of naive T cells measured by flow cytometry. Observed TCR beta diversity per million T cells fell roughly linearly with age, and a significant reduction was already apparent by age around 36.

Library generation was performed with 5' RACE. Sequencing was carried out with an Illumina HiSeq 2500. The second PCR ran for about 7 to 11 cycles and used a J-beta primer mix along with a sample-barcoded 5' primer. A template-switch 5' adaptor carrying 12 random nucleotides introduced a unique molecular identifier onto each TCR beta cDNA molecule. Each sample yielded at least 2.5 million CDR3-containing paired-end reads. The Mint cDNA synthesis kit, primed by a TRBC-specific oligonucleotide, was used to synthesize first-strand cDNA from all RNA. Following uracil-DNA glycosylase treatment, a first 18-cycle PCR with universal primers M1SS and BC2_uni_R was performed on all cDNA. The authors' analysis ran thus. Normalization of each sample was performed by random selection of 1 million high-quality reads, each carrying a distinct molecular identifier. Instead of being binned into consensus sequences, reads that shared molecular identifiers were thrown out. MiTCR, run with a Q25 quality threshold and the strictest error-elimination algorithm, handled CDR3 identification, clonotype clustering and error correction. A nonparametric unseen species model with Euler transformation was used to estimate a lower bound on total TCR beta diversity. TCRdb's own reprocessing of the public reads used fastp at Q25 and MiXCR and kept productive beta chains. Records with the same CDR3 protein are collapsed into one entry carrying the most frequent genes and DNA. TCRdb assigned the V and J calls; the authors' analysis was not used. Here the sample has over 550,000 distinct CDR3 sequences; 25% to 30% occur a single time. The ten largest account for approximately 15% of the sample.

The 39 donors, aged about 6 to 100 years, were systemically healthy Caucasian individuals from Russia. Each donor gave approximately 9.4 milliliters of peripheral blood, drawn into EDTA-treated Vacutainer tubes. Ficoll-Paque density-gradient centrifugation was used to isolate PBMCs, with at least 6 million per sample. Total RNA was extracted from PBMCs with Trizol reagent, with at least 5 micrograms obtained per sample. Naive CD45RAhigh/CD27high T cell percentages were measured by flow cytometry on a PBMC aliquot from every donor. Sequencing input: blood. The source is an elderly woman in good health. The chain uses TRBV7-9 and TRBJ2-7, with the D gene possibly TRBD1 or TRBD2, each one fitting 5 bases. The DNA sequence reads TGTGCCAGCAGCGGCCCCGGGACGGGCTCCTACGAGCAGTACTTC. This yields the protein CASSGPGTGSYEQYF.